This T cell receptor (beta chain) was captured by sequencing in a study of cytotoxic CD8 clonotypes in ibrutinib-treated CLL. Background on the study: Response samples came after a median roughly 11 months of treatment, range 6 to 36.

Frozen-stored PBMCs produced around 2.2 micrograms of genomic DNA for TCR beta libraries. Turning to this clone: Its antigen is undetermined.

TCRdb's copy holds only in-frame clones and misses some; the assay was immunoSEQ multiplex PCR. The sample has about 22,000 clones, over 65% seen once. Broader study findings: T-cell clonality at baseline went above that of age-matched healthy donors and rose and fell with circulating CD8+ T-cell counts. Public clonotypes showed up rarely, and on treatment they shrank or held steady.

The TCR originated in a human donor with chronic lymphocytic leukemia. The sequencing here drew on PBMCs, taken after 12 months of ibrutinib treatment.

Here the CDR3 DNA reads TGTGCCAGCAGCTCGACAGGGGGCGATCCAGCTAACTATGGCTACACCTTC. This translates into CASSSTGGDPANYGYTF. The chain has TRBV7-9 and TRBJ1-2; 10 positions agree with TRBD1. The ends lost 4 bases at V and 0 bases at J; junction bases unmatched: 8. The CDR3 runs 17 residues. Germline lookup yields CDR1 SEHNR and CDR2 FQNEAQ (reference sequence). Supplemented by reference TRBV7-9 and TRBJ1-2, the full variable domain reads DTGVSQNPRHKITKRGQNVTFRCDPISEHNRLYWYRQTLGQGPEFLTYFQNEAQLEKSRLLSDRFSAERPKGSFSTLEIQRTEQGDSAMYLCASSSTGGDPANYGYTFGSGTRLTVV.